A selection of T cell receptor beta chains follows, all from one sample in a study of glioma-infiltrating T cells. TCRdb ran MiXCR on the multiplex PCR reads and lists one entry per CDR3 protein. The data hold around 140,000 distinct CDR3 sequences, with roughly two fifths observed a single time. Specimen: glioma tissue, nonneoplastic brain tissue, or PBMCs (not recorded which). The receptors come from a human donor with low-grade glioma or glioblastoma, undergoing nonglioma brain surgery, or in good health (not recorded which). The conserved cysteine and the conserved F or W are not part of the CDR3 here. A D gene is named only where the DNA matches it firmly.

>TRBV6-2/TRBV6-3|.
ASSYDTRRDIRSTIY
>TRBV4-3|.
ASSLYPGFSNEQY
>TRBV27|TRBD1
ASRGTGRSYEQY
>TRBV10-1|.
ASSHARAKNIQY
>TRBV28|.
ASSAQGSPTDTQY
>TRBV6-2/TRBV6-3|.
ASSTRVYTQY
>TRBV6-2/TRBV6-3|.
ASRLTSGANVLT
>TRBV29-1|.
SVEETANSPLH
>TRBV25-1|.
ASSEWSPQGVYGYT
>TRBV20-1|.
SARDTGSTGELF
>TRBV10-3|.
AIRTDSGNTIY
>TRBV25-1|.
ASTKRGGTYEQY
>TRBV7-2|.
ASSRRSSTNEKLF
>TRBV4-1|.
ASSQATGMNTEAF
>TRBV19|.
ASSSDPGVGAGEQF
>TRBV6-1|.
ASRPVGDTQY
>TRBV20-1|.
SASYDEQY
>TRBV2|.
ASSEEWYEQY
>TRBV6-5|TRBD2
ASSPIKSGSLNEQF
>TRBV2|.
ASKRDYEQY
>TRBV20-1|.
SITGLRSLETQY
>TRBV4-1|.
ASSQDHTAYGYT
>TRBV4-1|.
ASSLRSGYEQY
>TRBV7-2|TRBD1
ASSLDRGRGYT
>TRBV6-1|.
ASGNTGELF
>TRBV7-8|.
ASSLTGLFQPQH